These 7 T cell receptor beta chains came from one sample sequenced in a study of blood T cells in healthy people across ages. It was with a sample-barcoded 5' primer and a J-beta primer mix that a second PCR of roughly 7 to 12 cycles was run. TCRdb re-derived calls from the 5' RACE reads in MiXCR, one entry per CDR3 protein. The repertoire includes some 1.4 million distinct CDR3 sequences, 42% of them detected once, and under 8% sits in the top ten. The sample taken for sequencing was blood. The receptors come from a woman in her late teens or twenties in good health.

The CDR3 region is CASSLGVGLAYEQYF. The CDR3 DNA reads as TGCGCCAGCAGCTTGGGAGTGGGCTTAGCCTACGAGCAGTACTTC. The chain has TRBV5-1 and TRBJ2-5; D is uncertain. The end of the DNA is better explained by TRBJ2-7, so the J call may be wrong. This CDR3 is built from 15 residues. In germline, CDR1 is SGHRS, CDR2 YFSETQ.

The chain recombines TRBV10-3 with TRBJ2-5; TRBD1 might be the D (5 bases). The germline V and J ends were trimmed by 3 bases and 11 bases, with 31 bases remaining between them. Germline loops: CDR1 ENHRY, CDR2 SYGVKD. This CDR3 spans 18 amino acids. The CDR3 spells CAISDTGLGPTVYNEQYF. For the CDR3, the DNA is TGTGCCATCAGTGATACCGGGTTGGGGCCGACGGTTTACAATGAGCAGTACTTC.

This clonotype was found a few times. This rearrangement joins TRBV7-2 to TRBJ2-1; 10 bases agree with TRBD2. The CDR3 has 16 residues. Losses at the gene ends were 1 base for V and 5 bases for J; bases not matched to a gene: 5. CDR1 and CDR2 (germline): SGHTA, FQGNSA. The CDR3 reads CASSLGFSGRDNEQFF. The CDR3 bases are TGTGCCAGCAGCTTAGGATTCAGCGGGAGGGACAATGAGCAGTTCTTC.

The table lists this clonotype with a few counts. The chain uses TRBV4-1 and TRBJ2-3; 11 bases line up with TRBD2. CDR3 size: 19 residues. J was trimmed by 0 bases and V by 2 bases; bases with no gene match: 10. Germline values: CDR1 MGHRA, CDR2 YSYEKL. In nucleotides, the CDR3 is TGCGCCAGCAGCCAACCAACCGGGACTAGCGGAACTAGCACAGATACGCAGTATTTT. As protein: CASSQPTGTSGTSTDTQYF.

The chain links TRBV6-5 to TRBJ2-7; maybe TRBD2 (5 bases). The CDR3 consists of 14 residues. V lost 3 bases to trimming and J lost 3 bases, with 12 bases between them. Germline CDR1 and CDR2: MNHEY and SVGAGI. CDR3 in amino acids: CASSYRGVGYEQYF. CDR3 in DNA: TGTGCCAGCAGTTATCGGGGAGTTGGCTACGAGCAGTACTTC.

This clonotype turned up a few times. This chain joins TRBV5-1 and TRBJ2-3; 8 positions agree with TRBD2. Per germline, CDR1 SGHRS and CDR2 YFSETQ. With 0 bases clipped from V and 2 bases from J, the junction kept 5 bases outside the gene matches. The CDR3 has 16 amino acids. The CDR3: CASSLGGLVNTDTQYF. Here the CDR3 DNA reads TGCGCCAGCAGCTTGGGGGGACTAGTAAACACAGATACGCAGTATTTT.

Of note for this clonotype: At one end, the junction sequence differs from germline, possibly due to a read error. The V gene is TRBV11-2, the J gene TRBJ2-6, with D possibly TRBD1 on 6 matching bases. In germline, CDR1 is SGHAT, CDR2 FQNNGV. This CDR3 region has 15 residues. CDR3: CASSYTGSGVNVLTF. CDR3 bases: TGTGCCAGCAGTTATACAGGGTCCGGGGTCAACGTCCTGACTTTC.